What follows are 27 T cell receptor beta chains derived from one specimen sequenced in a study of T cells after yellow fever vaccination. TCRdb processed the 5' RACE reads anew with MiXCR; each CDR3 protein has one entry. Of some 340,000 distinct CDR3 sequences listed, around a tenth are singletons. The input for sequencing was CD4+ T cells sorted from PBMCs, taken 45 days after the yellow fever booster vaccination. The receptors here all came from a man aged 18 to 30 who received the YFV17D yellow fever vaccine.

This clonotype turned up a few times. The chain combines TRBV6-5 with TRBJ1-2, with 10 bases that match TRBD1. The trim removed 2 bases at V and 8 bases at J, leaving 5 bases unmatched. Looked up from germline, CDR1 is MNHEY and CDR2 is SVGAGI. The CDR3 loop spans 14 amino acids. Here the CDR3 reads CASSYDRGPSGYTF. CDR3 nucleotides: TGTGCCAGCAGTTACGACAGGGGGCCGAGCGGCTACACCTTC.

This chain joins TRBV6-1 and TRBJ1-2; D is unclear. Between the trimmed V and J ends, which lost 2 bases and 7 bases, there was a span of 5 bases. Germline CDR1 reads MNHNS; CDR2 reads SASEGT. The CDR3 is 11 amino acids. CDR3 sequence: CASSELSGYTF. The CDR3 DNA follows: TGTGCCAGCAGTGAATTGAGTGGCTACACCTTC.

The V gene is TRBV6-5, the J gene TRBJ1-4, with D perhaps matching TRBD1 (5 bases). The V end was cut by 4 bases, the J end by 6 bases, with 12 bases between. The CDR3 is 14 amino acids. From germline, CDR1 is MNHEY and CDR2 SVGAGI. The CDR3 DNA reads TGTGCCAGCAGTTCCCTCGGGGCGGATGAAAAACTGTTTTTT. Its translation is CASSSLGADEKLFF.

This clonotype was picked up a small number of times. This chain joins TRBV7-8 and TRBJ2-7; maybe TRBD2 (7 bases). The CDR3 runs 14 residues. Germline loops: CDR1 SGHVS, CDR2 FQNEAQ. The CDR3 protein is CASSPGGSSSEQYV. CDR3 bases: TGTGCCAGCAGCCCGGGGGGCTCGTCCTCCGAGCAGTACGTC.

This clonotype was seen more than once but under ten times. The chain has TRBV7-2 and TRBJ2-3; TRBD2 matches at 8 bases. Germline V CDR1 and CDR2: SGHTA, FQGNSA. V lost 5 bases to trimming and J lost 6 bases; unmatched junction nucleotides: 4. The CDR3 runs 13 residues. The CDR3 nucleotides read TGTGCCAGCAGCGTGAGACTAGCGGATACGCAGTATTTT. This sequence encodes CASSVRLADTQYF.

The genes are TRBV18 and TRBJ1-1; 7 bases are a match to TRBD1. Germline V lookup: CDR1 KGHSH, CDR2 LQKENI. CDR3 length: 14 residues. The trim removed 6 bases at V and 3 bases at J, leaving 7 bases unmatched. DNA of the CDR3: TGTGCCAGCTCTCCAGGGGGTCTGGACACTGAAGCTTTCTTT. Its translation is CASSPGGLDTEAFF. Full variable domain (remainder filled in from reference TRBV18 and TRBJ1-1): NAGVMQNPRHLVRRRGQEARLRCSPMKGHSHVYWYRQLPEEGLKFMVYLQKENIIDESGMPKERFSAEFPKEGPSILRIQQVVRGDSAAYFCASSPGGLDTEAFFGQGTRLTVV.

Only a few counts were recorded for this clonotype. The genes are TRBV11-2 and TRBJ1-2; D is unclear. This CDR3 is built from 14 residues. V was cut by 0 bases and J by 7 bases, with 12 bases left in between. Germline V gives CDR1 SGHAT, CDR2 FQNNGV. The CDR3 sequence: CASSLDPSFRGYTF. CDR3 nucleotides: TGTGCCAGCAGCTTAGATCCCAGCTTTCGTGGCTACACCTTC. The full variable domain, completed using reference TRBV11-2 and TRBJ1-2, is EAGVAQSPRYKIIEKRQSVAFWCNPISGHATLYWYQQILGQGPKLLIQFQNNGVVDDSQLPKDRFSAERLKGVDSTLKIQPAKLEDSAVYLCASSLDPSFRGYTFGSGTRLTVV.

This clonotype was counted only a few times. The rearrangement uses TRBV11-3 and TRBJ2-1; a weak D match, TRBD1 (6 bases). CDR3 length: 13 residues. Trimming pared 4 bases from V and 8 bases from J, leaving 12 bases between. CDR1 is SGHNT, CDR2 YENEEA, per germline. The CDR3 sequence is CASSSEQGDEQFF. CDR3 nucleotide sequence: TGTGCCAGCAGCTCCGAACAGGGAGATGAGCAGTTCTTC.

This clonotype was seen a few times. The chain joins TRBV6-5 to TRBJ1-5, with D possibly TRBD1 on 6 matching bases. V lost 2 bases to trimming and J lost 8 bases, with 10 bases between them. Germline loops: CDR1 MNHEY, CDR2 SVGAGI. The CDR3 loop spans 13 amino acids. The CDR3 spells CASSYRGREPQHF. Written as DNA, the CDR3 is TGTGCCAGCAGTTACCGGGGGCGTGAGCCCCAGCATTTT.

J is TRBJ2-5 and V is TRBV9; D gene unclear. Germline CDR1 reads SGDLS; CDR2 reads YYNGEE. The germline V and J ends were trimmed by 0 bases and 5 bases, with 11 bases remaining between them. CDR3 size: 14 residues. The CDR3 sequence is CASSVGVGVETQYF. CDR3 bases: TGTGCCAGCAGCGTAGGGGTGGGCGTGGAGACCCAGTACTTC.

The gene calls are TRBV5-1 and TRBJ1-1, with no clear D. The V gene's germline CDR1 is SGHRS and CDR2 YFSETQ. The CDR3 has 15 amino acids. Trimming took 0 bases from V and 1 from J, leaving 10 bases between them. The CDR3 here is CASSLGGWGNTEAFF. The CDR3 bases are TGCGCCAGCAGCTTGGGCGGATGGGGGAACACTGAAGCTTTCTTT.

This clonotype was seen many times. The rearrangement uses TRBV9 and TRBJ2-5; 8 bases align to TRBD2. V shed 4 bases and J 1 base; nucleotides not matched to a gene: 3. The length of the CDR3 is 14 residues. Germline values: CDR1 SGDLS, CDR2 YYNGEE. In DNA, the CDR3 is TGTGCCAGCAGCCCCCGGGGGGGCCAAGAGACCCAGTACTTC. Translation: CASSPRGGQETQYF.

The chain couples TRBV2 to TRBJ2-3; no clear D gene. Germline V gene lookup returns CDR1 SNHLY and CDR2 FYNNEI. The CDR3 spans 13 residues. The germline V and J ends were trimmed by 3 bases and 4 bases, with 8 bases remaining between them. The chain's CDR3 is CASSDTVSDTQYF. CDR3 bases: TGTGCCAGCAGTGACACGGTATCAGATACGCAGTATTTT.

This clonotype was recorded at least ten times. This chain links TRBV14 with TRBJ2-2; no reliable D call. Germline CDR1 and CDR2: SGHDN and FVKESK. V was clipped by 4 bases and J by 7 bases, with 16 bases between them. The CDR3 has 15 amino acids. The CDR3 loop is CASSLNPGLDGELFF. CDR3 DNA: TGTGCCAGCAGCCTAAACCCCGGCTTGGACGGGGAGCTGTTTTTT.

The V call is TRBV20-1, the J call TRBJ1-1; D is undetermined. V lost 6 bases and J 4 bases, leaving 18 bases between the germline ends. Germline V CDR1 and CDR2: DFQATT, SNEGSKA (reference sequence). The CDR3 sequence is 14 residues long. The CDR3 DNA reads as TGCAGTGCGAGAAGAGGGTGGGAGGGCACTGAAGCTTTCTTT. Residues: CSARRGWEGTEAFF.

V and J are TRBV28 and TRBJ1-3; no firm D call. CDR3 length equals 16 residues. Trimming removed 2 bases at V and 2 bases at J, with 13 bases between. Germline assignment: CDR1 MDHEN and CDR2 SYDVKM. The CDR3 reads CASSLDVKATGNTIYF. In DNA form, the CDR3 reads TGTGCCAGCAGTTTAGATGTGAAAGCTACTGGAAACACCATATATTTT.

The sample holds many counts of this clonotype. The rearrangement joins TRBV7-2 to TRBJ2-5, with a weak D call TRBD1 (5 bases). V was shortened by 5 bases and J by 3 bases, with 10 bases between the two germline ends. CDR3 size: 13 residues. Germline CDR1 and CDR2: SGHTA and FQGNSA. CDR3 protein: CASSRQGEETQYF. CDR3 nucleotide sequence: TGTGCCAGCAGCCGGCAGGGCGAAGAGACCCAGTACTTC.

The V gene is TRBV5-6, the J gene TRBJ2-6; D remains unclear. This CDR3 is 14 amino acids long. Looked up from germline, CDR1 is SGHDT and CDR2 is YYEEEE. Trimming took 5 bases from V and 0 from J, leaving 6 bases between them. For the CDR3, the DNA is TGTGCCAGCAGGATGGTCTCTGGGGCCAACGTCCTGACTTTC. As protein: CASRMVSGANVLTF.

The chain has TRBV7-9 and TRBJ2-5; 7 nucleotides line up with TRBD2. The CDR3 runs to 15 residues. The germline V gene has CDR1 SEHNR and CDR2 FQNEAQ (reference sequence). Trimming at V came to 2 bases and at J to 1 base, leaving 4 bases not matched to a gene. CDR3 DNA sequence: TGTGCCAGCAGCTTAACGGGGGGACCCCAAGAGACCCAGTACTTC. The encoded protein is CASSLTGGPQETQYF.

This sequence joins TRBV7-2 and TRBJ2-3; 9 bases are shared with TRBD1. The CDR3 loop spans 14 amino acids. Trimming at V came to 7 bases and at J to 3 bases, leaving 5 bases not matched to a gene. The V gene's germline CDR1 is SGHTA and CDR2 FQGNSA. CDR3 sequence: CASKYRGLTDTQYF. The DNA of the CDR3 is TGTGCCAGCAAATACAGGGGGCTGACAGATACGCAGTATTTT.

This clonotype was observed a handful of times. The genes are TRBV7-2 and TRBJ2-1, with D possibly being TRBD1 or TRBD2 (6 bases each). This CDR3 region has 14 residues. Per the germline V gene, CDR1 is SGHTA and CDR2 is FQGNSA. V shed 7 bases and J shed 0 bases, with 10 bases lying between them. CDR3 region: CASTRGDSYNEQFF. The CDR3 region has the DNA TGTGCCAGCACTAGGGGGGACTCCTACAATGAGCAGTTCTTC.

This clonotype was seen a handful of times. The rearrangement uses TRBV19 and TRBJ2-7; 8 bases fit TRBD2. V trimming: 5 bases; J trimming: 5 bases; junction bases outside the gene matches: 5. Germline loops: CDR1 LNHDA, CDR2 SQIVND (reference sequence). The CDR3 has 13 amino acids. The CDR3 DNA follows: TGTGCCAGTAGTGAGCGGGAGTCGAACGAGCAGTACTTC. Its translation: CASSERESNEQYF. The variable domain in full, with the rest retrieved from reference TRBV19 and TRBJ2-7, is DGGITQSPKYLFRKEGQNVTLSCEQNLNHDAMYWYRQDPGQGLRLIYYSQIVNDFQKGDIAEGYSVSREKKESFPLTVTSAQKNPTAFYLCASSERESNEQYFGPGTRLTVT.

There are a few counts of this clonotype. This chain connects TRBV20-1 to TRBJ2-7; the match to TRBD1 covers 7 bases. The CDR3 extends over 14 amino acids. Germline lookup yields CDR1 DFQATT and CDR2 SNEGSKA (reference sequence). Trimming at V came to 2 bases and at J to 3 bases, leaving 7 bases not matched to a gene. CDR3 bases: TGCAGTGCTAGAATCGGACAGGATTACTACGAGCAGTACGTC. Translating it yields CSARIGQDYYEQYV.

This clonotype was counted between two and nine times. The DNA for the CDR3 is TGCGCCAGCAGCCAACAAGGGCGCGGGGGCGCGGAATATGGCTACACCTTC. It translates to CASSQQGRGGAEYGYTF. The V gene is TRBV4-3, the J gene TRBJ1-2; D possibly corresponds to TRBD1 (6 bases). Germline V gene lookup returns CDR1 LGHNA and CDR2 YSLEER. Trimming pared 2 bases from V and 5 bases from J, leaving 21 bases between. The length of the CDR3 is 17 residues.

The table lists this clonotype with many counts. CDR3: CASSEGDRSSSGANVLTF. The CDR3 bases are TGCGCCAGCAGCGAAGGGGACAGATCTTCCTCTGGGGCCAACGTCCTGACTTTC. The chain links TRBV5-1 to TRBJ2-6, with 7 bases that match TRBD1. This CDR3 spans 18 amino acids. Germline V gene data show CDR1 as SGHRS and CDR2 as YFSETQ. V lost 4 bases and J lost 0; bases outside the gene matches: 10. Using reference TRBV5-1 and TRBJ2-6 for the parts outside the CDR3, the full variable domain is KAGVTQTPRYLIKTRGQQVTLSCSPISGHRSVSWYQQTPGQGLQFLFEYFSETQRNKGNFPGRFSGRQFSNSRSEMNVSTLELGDSALYLCASSEGDRSSSGANVLTFGAGSRLTVL.

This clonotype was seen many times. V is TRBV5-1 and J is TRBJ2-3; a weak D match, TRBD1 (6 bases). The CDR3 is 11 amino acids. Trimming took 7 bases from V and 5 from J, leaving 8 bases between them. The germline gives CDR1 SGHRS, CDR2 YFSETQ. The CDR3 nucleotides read TGCGCCAGCGGCAGGGGAGATACGCAGTATTTT. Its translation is CASGRGDTQYF.

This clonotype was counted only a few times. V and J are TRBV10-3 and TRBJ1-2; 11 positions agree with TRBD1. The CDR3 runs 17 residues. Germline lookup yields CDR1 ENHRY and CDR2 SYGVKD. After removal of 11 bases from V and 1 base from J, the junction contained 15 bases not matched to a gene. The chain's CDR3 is CASTPGQGVIGNYGYTF. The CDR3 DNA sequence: TGTGCCTCTACGCCGGGACAGGGGGTTATCGGTAACTATGGCTACACCTTC.